Sequencing of this T cell receptor beta chain was carried out in a study of identical twins. Whole-study results and caveats: With abundant cord blood beta clonotypes, insertions were fewer; memory repertoires showed no such pattern. Sequences that were beta out-of-frame showed weaker excess twin sharing. Cross-sectional statistical analysis, not tracking of the same donors, underpinned the conclusions.

A universal primer site came from template switching; cDNA carried unique molecular identifiers. Using its own MiXCR run on the 5' RACE reads, TCRdb lists one record per CDR3 protein. The table records roughly 1.6 million distinct CDR3 sequences, about 31% of them present only once. This clonotype was observed a few times. Antigen unknown. The sequenced material came from cord blood. The sequence came from a newborn girl in good health.

As DNA, the CDR3 is TGTGCCAGCAGTTTCCCAGGACTAGCGGGAGAAGGGCACGATGAGCAGTTCTTC. This gives the protein CASSFPGLAGEGHDEQFF. The chain uses TRBV28 and TRBJ2-1, with 13 bases aligning to TRBD2. The CDR3 has 18 amino acids. The V gene end was trimmed by 3 bases and the J gene end by 8 bases; junction bases not matched to a gene: 13. The V gene's germline CDR1 is MDHEN and CDR2 SYDVKM.